A selection of T cell receptor beta chains follows, all from one sample in a study of STAT3 mutations in large granular lymphocyte leukemia. Generated by immunoSEQ multiplex PCR, the TCRdb table keeps only in-frame clones and is missing some. The data show some 37,000 clones, more than 70% seen once. The sample comprised PBMCs. These receptors were collected from a human donor with T large granular lymphocyte leukemia. Some clones in this sample may be carry-over from other donors' samples. The conserved cysteine and the conserved F or W are not part of the CDR3 here. D genes are given only for firm matches.

TRBD1	TRBJ2-7	TRBV2	ASRTGTLREQY
.	TRBJ2-5	TRBV5-8	ASSLGTQY
.	TRBJ2-2	TRBV28	ASSREIGGELF
.	TRBJ2-3	TRBV14	ASSQARDTQY
.	TRBJ1-5	TRBV6-6	ASTAGGLSNQPQH
TRBD1	TRBJ1-5	TRBV28	ASSVRQGSIQPQH
.	TRBJ1-5	TRBV5-1	ASSFGGNQPQH
.	TRBJ2-3	TRBV19	ASRGGGGTDTQY
.	TRBJ2-2	TRBV5-6	ASSFGVGKKNTGELF
.	TRBJ1-6	TRBV14	ASSHPGGPLH
.	TRBJ1-2	TRBV18	ASSPMSVDRNYGYT
.	TRBJ1-1	TRBV5-1	ASSQLGGTEAF
.	TRBJ2-7	TRBV6-4	ASSSLTGLPPYEQY
TRBD1	TRBJ1-1	TRBV7-9	ASSFNTGVGRAF
TRBD1	TRBJ2-2	TRBV4-1	ASSQTTGGTPGELF
.	TRBJ1-1	TRBV25-1	ASSVMNTEAF
TRBD1	TRBJ2-7	TRBV10-2	ASSGGQAYEQY
.	TRBJ2-5	TRBV5-6	ASNPIGVGTQY